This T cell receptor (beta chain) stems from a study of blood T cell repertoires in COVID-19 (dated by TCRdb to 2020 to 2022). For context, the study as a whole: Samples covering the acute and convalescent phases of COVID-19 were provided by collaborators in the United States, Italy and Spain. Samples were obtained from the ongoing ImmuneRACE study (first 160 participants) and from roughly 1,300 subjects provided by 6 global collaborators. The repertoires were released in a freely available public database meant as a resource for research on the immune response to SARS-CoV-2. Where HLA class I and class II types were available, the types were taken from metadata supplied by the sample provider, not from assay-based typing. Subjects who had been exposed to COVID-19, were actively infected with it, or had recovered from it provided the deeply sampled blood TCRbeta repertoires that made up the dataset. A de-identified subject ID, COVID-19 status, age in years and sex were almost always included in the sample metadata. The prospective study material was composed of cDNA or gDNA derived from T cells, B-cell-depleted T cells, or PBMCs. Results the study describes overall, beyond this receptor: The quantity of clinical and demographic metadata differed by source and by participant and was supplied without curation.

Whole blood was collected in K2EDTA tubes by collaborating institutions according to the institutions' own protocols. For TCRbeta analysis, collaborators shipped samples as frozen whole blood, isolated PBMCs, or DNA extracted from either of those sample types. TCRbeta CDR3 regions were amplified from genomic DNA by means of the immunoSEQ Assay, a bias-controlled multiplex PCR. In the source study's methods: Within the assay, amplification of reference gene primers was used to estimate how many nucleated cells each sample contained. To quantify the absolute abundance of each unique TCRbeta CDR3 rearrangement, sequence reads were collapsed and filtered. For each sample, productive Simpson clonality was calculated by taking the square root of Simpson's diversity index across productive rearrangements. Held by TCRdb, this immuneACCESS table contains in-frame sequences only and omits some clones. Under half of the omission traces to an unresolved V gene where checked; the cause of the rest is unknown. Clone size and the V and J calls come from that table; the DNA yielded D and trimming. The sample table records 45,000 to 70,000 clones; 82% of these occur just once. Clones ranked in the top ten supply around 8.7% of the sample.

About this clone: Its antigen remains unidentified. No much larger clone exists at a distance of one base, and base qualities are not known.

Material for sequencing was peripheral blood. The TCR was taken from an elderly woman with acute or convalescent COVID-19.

The DNA sequence is TGTGCCAGCAGCTTGGGGGGGGACTACCCTCACACAGATACGCAGTATTTT. This encodes CASSLGGDYPHTDTQYF. This receptor chain uses TRBV7-9 and TRBJ2-3, with 7 bases in between that match TRBD2. Reading the germline V gene (reference sequence) gives CDR1 SEHNR and CDR2 FQNEAQ. The CDR3 has 17 amino acids, counting the end cysteine and phenylalanine. The only DNA kept is the CDR3, 51 bases in frame from the first base. After removal of 3 bases from V and 2 bases from J, the junction retains 11 bases not matched to a gene.